This T cell receptor beta chain was found in a study of T cell repertoires in cytomegalovirus infection. Of note for this clonotype: Its antigen is undetermined.

Each CDR3 protein gets one entry after TCRdb re-called the reads with MiXCR. The data contain around 200,000 distinct CDR3 sequences, around 35% of them singletons. Trimming left V 8 bases short and J 6 bases short, with 17 bases between. This CDR3 is 13 amino acids long. Germline V lookup: CDR1 MNHEY, CDR2 SMNVEV (reference sequence). The source was CD8+ T cells from cultured PBMCs, collected from culture after CMV antigen stimulation. The chain combines TRBV27 with TRBJ2-7; a weak D match, TRBD2 (6 bases). This TCR derives from a human donor in good health (CMV status not recorded). Some clones in this sample may be carry-over from other donors' samples. The CDR3 sequence: CASSRDSLFEQYF. As DNA, the CDR3 is TGTGCCAGCTCCCGGGACTCTTTGTTCGAGCAGTACTTC.